One and the same sample provided the 14 T cell receptor beta chains below, sequenced in a study of cytomegalovirus exposure and HLA in healthy donors. The PCR was carried out with 60 Vbeta primers and 13 Jbeta primers. Only in-frame clones appear in the TCRdb table, and some are missing; sequencing was by immunoSEQ multiplex PCR. Of approximately 100,000 clones listed, more than 80% are singletons. The sequencing sample was made of PBMCs. These receptors originate from a man under 40 in good health and CMV-seronegative.

This clone was observed a few times. The chain joins TRBV2 to TRBJ2-7; TRBD1 matches 9 bases. V shed 6 bases, J shed 6 bases, and the junction held 12 bases outside the gene matches. Germline lookup yields CDR1 SNHLY and CDR2 FYNNEI. This CDR3 has 15 residues. CDR3 bases: TGTGCCAGCAGATACGACCGGGACAGGGCCCTCGAGCAGTACTTC. It encodes CASRYDRDRALEQYF.

The chain combines TRBV7-3 with TRBJ2-5, with D possibly matching TRBD1 (5 bases). The V end lost 2 bases, the J end lost 7 bases, and 11 bases lay between the germline ends. Germline-derived CDR1 and CDR2 are SGHTA and FQGTGA. CDR3 length equals 13 residues. The CDR3 is CASSLGAKGTQYF. The CDR3 coding sequence is TGTGCCAGCAGCTTAGGGGCCAAAGGGACCCAGTACTTC.

This chain links TRBV28 with TRBJ2-3, with TRBD2 identical over 11 bases. The CDR3 length is 15 residues. CDR1 and CDR2 (germline): MDHEN, SYDVKM. V lost 6 bases to trimming and J lost 0 bases; unmatched junction nucleotides: 2. As DNA, the CDR3 is TGTGCCAGCAGCGGGACTAGCGGAAGCACAGATACGCAGTATTTT. The encoded protein is CASSGTSGSTDTQYF.

On this clone: Other DNA sequences in the same sample also yield this CDR3. The V gene is TRBV28, the J gene TRBJ2-7, with 12 bases that match TRBD1. Germline CDR1 and CDR2: MDHEN and SYDVKM. J lost 6 bases, V lost 4 bases, and 7 bases had no gene match. This CDR3 spans 15 amino acids. The CDR3 DNA sequence: TGTGCCAGCAGTTCAACCGGGACAGGGGGCGGCGAGCAGTACTTC. Protein: CASSSTGTGGGEQYF. The full variable domain, in which reference TRBV28 and TRBJ2-7 provide the parts outside the CDR3, is DVKVTQSSRYLVKRTGEKVFLECVQDMDHENMFWYRQDPGLGLRLIYFSYDVKMKEKGDIPEGYSVSREKKERFSLILESASTNQTSMYLCASSSTGTGGGEQYFGPGTRLTVT.

The rearrangement joins TRBV7-3 to TRBJ2-1; D is perhaps TRBD2 (7 bases). The CDR3 extends over 14 amino acids. V was cut by 0 bases and J by 6 bases, with 9 bases left in between. Germline-derived CDR1 and CDR2 are SGHTA and FQGTGA. DNA for the CDR3: TGTGCCAGCAGCTTAACGGGAGGGGGCAATGAGCAGTTCTTC. As protein: CASSLTGGGNEQFF. The variable domain in full, completed from reference TRBV7-3 and TRBJ2-1, reads GAGVSQTPSNKVTEKGKYVELRCDPISGHTALYWYRQSLGQGPEFLIYFQGTGAADDSGLPNDRFFAVRPEGSVSTLKIQRTERGDSAVYLCASSLTGGGNEQFFGPGTRLTVL.

The chain combines TRBV28 with TRBJ1-4; D perhaps matches TRBD1 (5 bases). CDR1 MDHEN and CDR2 SYDVKM come from the germline V gene. The germline V and J ends were trimmed by 6 bases and 2 bases, with 13 bases remaining between them. The CDR3 is 15 residues long. CDR3 protein: CASSYPRDTNEKLFF. The CDR3, as DNA: TGTGCCAGCAGCTACCCCAGGGATACTAATGAAAAACTGTTTTTT.

The sample holds one count of this clone. This chain uses TRBV28 with TRBJ2-7; D is perhaps TRBD1 (5 bases). CDR1 MDHEN and CDR2 SYDVKM come from the germline V gene. V gave up 6 bases and J gave up 2 bases, with 14 bases separating them. The CDR3 runs 14 residues. In DNA, the CDR3 is TGTGCCAGCAGCCAACCCAGGGTCCCCTACGAGCAGTACTTC. Its translation is CASSQPRVPYEQYF.

The J gene is TRBJ2-7, the V gene TRBV28; D possibly corresponds to TRBD2 (5 bases). In germline, CDR1 is MDHEN, CDR2 SYDVKM. This CDR3 region has 15 residues. Between the trimmed V and J ends, which lost 5 bases and 3 bases, there was a span of 17 bases. CDR3 amino acids: CASSRPRTGSYEQYF. CDR3 DNA sequence: TGTGCCAGCAGTCGCCCTCGGACGGGGAGCTACGAGCAGTACTTC.

The V call is TRBV4-2, the J call TRBJ2-3; 8 positions match TRBD2. Unmatched junction bases numbered 18, after V lost 4 bases and J lost 6 bases. Germline CDR1 reads LGHNA; CDR2 reads YNFKEQ. CDR3 length equals 18 residues. The CDR3 region is CASSPKLASSGVMDTQYF. The CDR3 nucleotides are TGTGCCAGCAGCCCCAAACTGGCCAGTAGCGGGGTAATGGATACGCAGTATTTT.

The V gene is TRBV2, the J gene TRBJ2-3, with D possibly matching TRBD1 (5 bases). V gave up 7 bases and J gave up 6 bases, with 14 bases separating them. The CDR3 contains 13 residues. The germline V gene encodes CDR1 SNHLY and CDR2 FYNNEI. Here the CDR3 reads CASIEGDFDTQYF. The DNA for the CDR3 is TGTGCCAGCATCGAAGGGGATTTTGATACGCAGTATTTT.

V and J are TRBV6-1 and TRBJ2-2; D uncertain. The CDR3 sequence is 14 residues long. The V end was cut by 10 bases, the J end by 7 bases, with 19 bases between. CDR1 is MNHNS and CDR2 is SASEGT in the germline V gene. DNA of the CDR3: TGTGCCATCCCCCTTCCGTGGAGAGTCGGGGAGCTGTTTTTT. Translation gives CAIPLPWRVGELFF.

This clone was seen only a few times. This sequence joins TRBV5-6 and TRBJ1-6; the match to TRBD1 covers 8 bases. The V and J ends lost 2 bases and 8 bases, in that order; junction bases with no gene match: 3. Germline CDR1 and CDR2: SGHDT and YYEEEE. The CDR3 contains 14 residues. CDR3 nucleotides: TGTGCCAGCAGCTTACGGACAGGGTATTCACCCCTCCACTTT. Protein sequence: CASSLRTGYSPLHF.

The chain is built from TRBV7-9 and TRBJ1-5, with 11 bases aligning to TRBD1. The CDR3 length is 17 residues. Germline CDR1 is SEHNR and CDR2 is FQNEAQ (reference sequence). V shed 1 base and J 4 bases; nucleotides not matched to a gene: 6. DNA for the CDR3: TGTGCCAGCAGCTTAGGGACAGGGGGCGTTCGGAATCAGCCCCAGCATTTT. Translated, it gives CASSLGTGGVRNQPQHF.

V and J are TRBV9 and TRBJ2-7; no firm D call. Trimming stripped 4 bases from V and 0 bases from J, with 8 bases between. This CDR3 comprises 13 residues. Germline V lookup: CDR1 SGDLS, CDR2 YYNGEE. CDR3 in amino acids: CASSLENSYEQYF. CDR3 DNA sequence: TGTGCCAGCAGCTTGGAGAACTCCTACGAGCAGTACTTC.